Presented here are 26 T cell receptor beta chains from one specimen sequenced in a study of response to subunit inactivated influenza vaccine. TCRdb re-called the RT-PCR reads through MiXCR, storing one row per CDR3 protein. The sample lists some 300,000 distinct CDR3 sequences; over 20% were seen once. The sample here was PBMCs from blood, taken 21 months after vaccination. The receptor set was obtained from a man between 45 and 75 years old who received an inactivated influenza vaccine.

J is TRBJ2-7 and V is TRBV28, with D tentatively TRBD1 (6 bases). The CDR3 runs 14 residues. With 1 base removed from V and 3 bases from J, the gap between germline ends came to 10 bases. Per germline, CDR1 MDHEN and CDR2 SYDVKM. CDR3 loop: CASSLSWTVYEQYF. The CDR3 DNA reads TGTGCCAGCAGTTTATCGTGGACAGTCTACGAGCAGTACTTC.

The gene calls are TRBV30 and TRBJ2-7; TRBD1 agrees at 7 bases. Trimming at V came to 1 base and at J to 3 bases, leaving 3 bases not matched to a gene. Germline assignment: CDR1 GTSNPN and CDR2 SVGIG (reference sequence). CDR3 length equals 13 residues. CDR3: CAWSAGTDYEQYF. The CDR3 region has the DNA TGTGCCTGGAGTGCTGGGACAGACTACGAGCAGTACTTC.

Written as DNA, the CDR3 is TGTGCCAGCAGCCCCCGGGACAGCGCACTTGAAGCTTTCTTT. This sequence encodes CASSPRDSALEAFF. This chain connects TRBV7-8 to TRBJ1-1; 7 bases are shared with TRBD1. V lost 5 bases, J lost 7 bases, and 10 bases stayed unmatched. CDR3 length equals 14 residues. Looked up from germline, CDR1 is SGHVS and CDR2 is FQNEAQ. Full variable domain (missing parts from reference TRBV7-8 and TRBJ1-1): GAGVSQSPRYKVAKRGQDVALRCDPISGHVSLFWYQQALGQGPEFLTYFQNEAQLDKSGLPSDRFFAERPEGSVSTLKIQRTQQEDSAVYLCASSPRDSALEAFFGQGTRLTVV.

V and J are TRBV21-1 and TRBJ2-3; the table gives TRBD2 as D, unverified against the DNA. TRBV21-1 is described as a pseudogene. The CDR3 loop spans 18 amino acids. The CDR3 DNA sequence: TGTGCCAGCAGCCCCCCCGGGTGCGCTAGCGGGAGTACAGATACGCAGTATTTT. This encodes CASSPPGCASGSTDTQYF.

The chain uses TRBV30 and TRBJ1-1; D is undetermined. V shed 3 bases and J shed 0 bases, with 5 bases lying between them. In germline, CDR1 is GTSNPN, CDR2 SVGIG (reference sequence). The CDR3 spans 12 residues. Here the CDR3 reads CAWRHMNTEAFF. Here the CDR3 DNA reads TGTGCCTGGAGACACATGAACACTGAAGCTTTCTTT. The full variable domain, in which reference TRBV30 and TRBJ1-1 provide the parts outside the CDR3, is SQTIHQWPATLVQPVGSPLSLECTVEGTSNPNLYWYRQAAGRGLQLLFYSVGIGQISSEVPQNLSASRPQDRQFILSSKKLLLSDSGFYLCAWRHMNTEAFFGQGTRLTVV.

This clonotype has more than one count but fewer than ten. A much larger clone sits a single nucleotide away, making a read error possible. The chain employs TRBV4-1 and TRBJ1-5; no reliable D call. Trimming shortened V by 0 bases and J by 5 bases, and 5 bases separated the two germline ends. CDR3 length: 13 residues. Germline CDR1 and CDR2: MGHRA and YSYEKL. The CDR3 loop is CASSQDGDQPQHF. The CDR3 bases are TGCGCCAGCAGCCAAGATGGGGATCAGCCCCAGCATTTT.

This clonotype appeared a few times. J is TRBJ1-1 and V is TRBV6-1, with TRBD1 matching over 9 bases. Germline V gene lookup returns CDR1 MNHNS and CDR2 SASEGT. This CDR3 spans 15 amino acids. Trimming cost V 6 bases and J 4 bases; bases outside gene matches: 9. CDR3 DNA sequence: TGTGCCAGCAGGGGATACAGGGGGCTTAGCACTGAAGCTTTCTTT. Translated: CASRGYRGLSTEAFF.

In its sample, this clonotype was seen a few times. The CDR3 spells CASSDRPTNEKLFF. The DNA for the CDR3 is TGTGCCAGCAGCGACAGACCAACTAATGAAAAACTGTTTTTT. V gene TRBV6-2 or TRBV6-3 combines with J gene TRBJ1-4; D is perhaps TRBD1 (5 bases). In germline, CDR1 is MNHEY, CDR2 SVGEGT. The length of the CDR3 is 14 residues. V lost 6 bases and J 0 bases, leaving 8 bases between the germline ends.

This clonotype was seen only a few times. J is TRBJ2-3 and V is TRBV29-1, with TRBD1 identical over 7 bases. The CDR3 runs 17 residues. The V gene's germline CDR1 is SQVTM and CDR2 ANQGSEA. The trim removed 3 bases at V and 4 bases at J, leaving 16 bases unmatched. CDR3 coding DNA: TGCAGCGTTGATGGTCCGGGACAGAAGTTTTCTCCAGATACGCAGTATTTT. Translating it yields CSVDGPGQKFSPDTQYF.

There are many counts of this clonotype. This chain links TRBV10-3 with TRBJ2-1; 12 nucleotides align to TRBD2. The CDR3 has 15 amino acids. Trimming at V came to 6 bases and at J to 5 bases, leaving 5 bases not matched to a gene. In germline, CDR1 is ENHRY, CDR2 SYGVKD. The CDR3 reads CAISRLAGVDNEQFF. In DNA, the CDR3 is TGTGCCATCAGCCGACTAGCGGGAGTTGACAATGAGCAGTTCTTC.

The V gene is TRBV15, the J gene TRBJ1-1; possible D gene TRBD1, 5 bases. Germline V gene lookup returns CDR1 LNHNV and CDR2 YYDKDF (reference sequence). V dropped 0 bases and J dropped 4 bases, with 12 bases sitting between them. CDR3 length: 15 residues. The CDR3 is CATSRDPGFGTEAFF. The CDR3 nucleotides read TGTGCCACCAGCAGAGATCCAGGGTTCGGCACTGAAGCTTTCTTT.

This clonotype was seen repeatedly, ten times or more. The CDR3 region is CSARPRGQANTEAFF. The CDR3 nucleotides are TGCAGTGCTAGACCGCGGGGACAGGCGAACACTGAAGCTTTCTTT. This chain connects TRBV20-1 to TRBJ1-1, with 8 bases aligning to TRBD1. The CDR3 runs to 15 residues. The junction had 6 bases not matched to a gene; V was cut back by 2 bases and J by 1 base. Germline V CDR1 and CDR2: DFQATT, SNEGSKA (reference sequence).

This clonotype was seen a handful of times. DNA for the CDR3: TGTGCCAGCAGCTTAGTTCCCCAGGGGCGTGAAAAACTGTTTTTT. This gives the protein CASSLVPQGREKLFF. This chain links TRBV7-2 with TRBJ1-4, with TRBD1 as a possible D gene (6 bases). This CDR3 has 15 amino acids. CDR1 SGHTA and CDR2 FQGNSA come from the germline V gene. Trimming removed 1 base at V and 7 bases at J, with 13 bases between.

This clonotype has ten or more counts. The genes are TRBV5-5 and TRBJ2-5; 12 positions agree with TRBD2. Germline CDR1 reads SGHKS; CDR2 reads YYEKEE (reference sequence). V lost 3 bases and J lost 2; bases outside the gene matches: 8. CDR3 length equals 17 residues. Here the CDR3 reads CASSSPTSGGRQETQYF. The CDR3 DNA follows: TGTGCCAGCAGCTCACCGACTAGCGGGGGTAGGCAAGAGACCCAGTACTTC.

This clonotype was counted between two and nine times. The J gene is TRBJ1-5, the V gene TRBV7-2; D ambiguous. The CDR3 is made up of 13 amino acids. Between the trimmed V and J ends, which lost 5 bases and 4 bases, there was a span of 9 bases. Germline CDR1 SGHTA, CDR2 FQGNSA. The CDR3 loop reads CASSKTVNQPQHF. The CDR3 DNA follows: TGTGCCAGCAGCAAAACAGTGAATCAGCCCCAGCATTTT.

The V and J genes are TRBV7-2 and TRBJ1-2; no clear D. The CDR3 spans 14 residues. Germline lookup yields CDR1 SGHTA and CDR2 FQGNSA. The V end lost 1 base, the J end lost 2 bases, and 8 bases lay between the germline ends. CDR3 bases: TGTACCAGCAGCTTAGAATTCTCCAACTATGGCTACACCTTC. Its translation: CTSSLEFSNYGYTF.

V usage is TRBV7-2 and J usage is TRBJ2-1; tentative D call: TRBD2 (5 bases). Trimming cost V 0 bases and J 7 bases, with 22 bases left between them. Germline values: CDR1 SGHTA, CDR2 FQGNSA. There are 18 residues in the CDR3. Here the CDR3 DNA reads TGTGCCAGCAGCTTAGCAGCCAGACCTGGACTGTTCCGTAATGAGCAGTTCTTC. The encoded protein is CASSLAARPGLFRNEQFF.

The CDR3 DNA is TGCGCCAGCAGCCAAGCCAGGACAGCGGGAGGCTACACCTTC. It encodes CASSQARTAGGYTF. The chain has TRBV4-3 and TRBJ1-2, with D tentatively TRBD1 (6 bases). V was pared by 1 base and J by 8 bases, with 14 bases between. CDR3 length: 14 residues. Germline CDR1 and CDR2: LGHNA and YSLEER.

The V call is TRBV15, the J call TRBJ1-5; D unclear. CDR1 is LNHNV, CDR2 YYDKDF, per germline (reference sequence). There are 14 residues in the CDR3. Between the trimmed V and J ends, which lost 2 bases and 2 bases, there was a span of 7 bases. CDR3 DNA: TGTGCCACCAGCAGATGGGGTGGCAATCAGCCCCAGCATTTT. As protein: CATSRWGGNQPQHF.

The V and J genes are TRBV6-1 and TRBJ1-2; D gene unclear. The CDR3 is 14 amino acids. V dropped 6 bases and J dropped 1 base, with 12 bases sitting between them. CDR1 MNHNS and CDR2 SASEGT come from the germline V gene. The CDR3 loop reads CASSPDHVNYGYTF. The CDR3 DNA follows: TGTGCCAGCAGCCCGGATCATGTTAACTATGGCTACACCTTC.

This clonotype has only a few counts. V usage is TRBV10-2 and J usage is TRBJ1-3; no firm D call. V lost 1 base and J lost 3, with 13 bases in between. The CDR3 is 16 amino acids. Germline lookup yields CDR1 WSHSY and CDR2 SAAADI. CDR3 DNA sequence: TGCGCCAGCAGTGAGTTCCCCCGTCTTGGTGGAAACACCATATATTTT. Its translation is CASSEFPRLGGNTIYF.

This sequence joins TRBV20-1 and TRBJ2-7, with D possibly TRBD1 on 6 matching bases. CDR1 and CDR2 (germline): DFQATT, SNEGSKA (reference sequence). The V gene lost 2 bases and the J gene lost 6 bases, with 11 bases spanning the gap. The CDR3 length is 12 residues. CDR3 amino acids: CSARWTAAEQYF. The CDR3 DNA reads TGCAGTGCTAGATGGACAGCAGCCGAGCAGTACTTC.

The table lists this clonotype with a few counts. The chain employs TRBV5-1 and TRBJ1-4, with TRBD1 matching over 7 bases. Trimming at V came to 4 bases and at J to 0 bases, leaving 3 bases not matched to a gene. The germline V gene encodes CDR1 SGHRS and CDR2 YFSETQ. This CDR3 is built from 15 residues. Here the CDR3 DNA reads TGCGCCAGCAGCGGACAGGACTCAACTAATGAAAAACTGTTTTTT. Translation: CASSGQDSTNEKLFF.

This clonotype was observed a handful of times. The genes are TRBV25-1 and TRBJ1-1; possible D gene TRBD1, 5 bases. There are 14 residues in the CDR3. The germline CDR1 and CDR2 sequences are MGHDK and SYGVNS. Trimming left V 6 bases short and J 1 base short, with 12 bases between. DNA of the CDR3: TGTGCCAGCAGACGCAGGGACTGGAACACTGAAGCTTTCTTT. Its protein is CASRRRDWNTEAFF. The full variable domain, completed using reference TRBV25-1 and TRBJ1-1, is EADIYQTPRYLVIGTGKKITLECSQTMGHDKMYWYQQDPGMELHLIHYSYGVNSTEKGDLSSESTVSRIRTEHFPLTLESARPSHTSQYLCASRRRDWNTEAFFGQGTRLTVV.

The table lists this clonotype with many counts. This chain uses TRBV9 with TRBJ1-2, with D unclear. V dropped 4 bases and J dropped 3 bases, with 10 bases sitting between them. The CDR3 covers 13 residues. Germline assignment: CDR1 SGDLS and CDR2 YYNGEE. This CDR3 reads CASSLTADYGYTF. The CDR3 nucleotides read TGTGCCAGCAGCCTCACTGCAGACTATGGCTACACCTTC.

The V and J genes are TRBV2 and TRBJ1-2; tentatively, D is TRBD1 (6 bases). With 3 bases removed from V and 4 bases from J, the gap between germline ends came to 12 bases. Germline values: CDR1 SNHLY, CDR2 FYNNEI. The CDR3 has 14 amino acids. The CDR3 sequence is CASSDQGRGYGYTF. CDR3 sequence (DNA): TGTGCCAGCAGTGACCAGGGGCGCGGCTATGGCTACACCTTC.